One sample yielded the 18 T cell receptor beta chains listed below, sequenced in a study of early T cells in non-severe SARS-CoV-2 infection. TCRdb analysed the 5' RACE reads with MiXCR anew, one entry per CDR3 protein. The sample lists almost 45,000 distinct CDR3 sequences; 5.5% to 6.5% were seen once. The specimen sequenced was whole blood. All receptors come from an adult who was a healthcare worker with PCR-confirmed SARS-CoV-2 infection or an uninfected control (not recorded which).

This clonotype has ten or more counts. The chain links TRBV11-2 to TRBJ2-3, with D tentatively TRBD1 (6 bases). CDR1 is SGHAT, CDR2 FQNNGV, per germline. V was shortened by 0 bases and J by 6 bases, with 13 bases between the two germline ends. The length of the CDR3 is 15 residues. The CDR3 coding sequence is TGTGCCAGCAGCTTAGACAGGGGCCAGACGGATACGCAGTATTTT. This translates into CASSLDRGQTDTQYF. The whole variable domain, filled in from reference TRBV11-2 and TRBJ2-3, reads EAGVAQSPRYKIIEKRQSVAFWCNPISGHATLYWYQQILGQGPKLLIQFQNNGVVDDSQLPKDRFSAERLKGVDSTLKIQPAKLEDSAVYLCASSLDRGQTDTQYFGPGTRLTVL.

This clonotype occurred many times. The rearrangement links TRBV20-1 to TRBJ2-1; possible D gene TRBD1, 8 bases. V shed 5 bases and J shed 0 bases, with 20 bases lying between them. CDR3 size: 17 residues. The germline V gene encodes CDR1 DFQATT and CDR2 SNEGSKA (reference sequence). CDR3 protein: CSALTGAGAYSYNEQFF. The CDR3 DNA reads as TGCAGTGCTCTGACAGGGGCGGGGGCTTACTCCTACAATGAGCAGTTCTTC.

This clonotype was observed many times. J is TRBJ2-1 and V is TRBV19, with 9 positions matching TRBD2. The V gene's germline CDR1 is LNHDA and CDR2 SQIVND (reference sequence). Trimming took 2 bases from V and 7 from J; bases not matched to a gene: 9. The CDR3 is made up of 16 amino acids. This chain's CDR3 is CASSITGTSGSNEQFF. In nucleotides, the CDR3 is TGTGCCAGTAGTATAACGGGTACTAGCGGGTCGAATGAGCAGTTCTTC.

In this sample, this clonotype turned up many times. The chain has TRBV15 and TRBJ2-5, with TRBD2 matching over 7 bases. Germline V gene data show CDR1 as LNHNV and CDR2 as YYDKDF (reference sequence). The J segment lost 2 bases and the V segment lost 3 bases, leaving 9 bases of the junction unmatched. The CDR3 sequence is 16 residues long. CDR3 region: CATSSLSGASQETQYF. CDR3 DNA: TGTGCCACCAGCAGTCTCAGCGGGGCGTCTCAAGAGACCCAGTACTTC.

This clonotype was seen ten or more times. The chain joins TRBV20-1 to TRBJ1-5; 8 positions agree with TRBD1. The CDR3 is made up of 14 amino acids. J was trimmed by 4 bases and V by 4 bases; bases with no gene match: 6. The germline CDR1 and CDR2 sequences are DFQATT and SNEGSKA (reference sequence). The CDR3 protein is CSAITGGINQPQHF. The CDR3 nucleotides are TGCAGTGCTATCACAGGGGGGATTAATCAGCCCCAGCATTTT.

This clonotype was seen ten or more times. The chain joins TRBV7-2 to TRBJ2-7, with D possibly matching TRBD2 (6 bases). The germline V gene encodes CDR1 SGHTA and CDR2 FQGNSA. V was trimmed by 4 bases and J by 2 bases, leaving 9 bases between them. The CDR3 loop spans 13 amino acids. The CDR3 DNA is TGTGCCAGCAGCTCAGGAGGGGCCTACGAGCAGTACTTC. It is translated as CASSSGGAYEQYF. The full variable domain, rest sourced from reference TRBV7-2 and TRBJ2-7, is GAGVSQSPSNKVTEKGKDVELRCDPISGHTALYWYRQSLGQGLEFLIYFQGNSAPDKSGLPSDRFSAERTGGSVSTLTIQRTQQEDSAVYLCASSSGGAYEQYFGPGTRLTVT.

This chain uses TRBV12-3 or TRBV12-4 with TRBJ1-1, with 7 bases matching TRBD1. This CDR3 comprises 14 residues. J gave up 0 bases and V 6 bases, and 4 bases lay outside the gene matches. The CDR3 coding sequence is TGTGCCAGCAGCTTGGGACAGATGAACACTGAAGCTTTCTTT. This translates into CASSLGQMNTEAFF.

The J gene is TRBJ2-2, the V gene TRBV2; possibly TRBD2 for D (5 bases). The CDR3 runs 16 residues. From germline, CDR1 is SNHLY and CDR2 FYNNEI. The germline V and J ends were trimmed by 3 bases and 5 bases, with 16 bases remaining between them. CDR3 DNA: TGTGCCAGCAGTGAGAGAGGGTTTCTAGAAACCGGGGAGCTGTTTTTT. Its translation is CASSERGFLETGELFF.

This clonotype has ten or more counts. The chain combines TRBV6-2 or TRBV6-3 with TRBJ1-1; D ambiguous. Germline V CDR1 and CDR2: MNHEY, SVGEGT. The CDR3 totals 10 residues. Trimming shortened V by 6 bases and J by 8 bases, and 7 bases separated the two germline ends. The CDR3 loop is CASRGSEAFF. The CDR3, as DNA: TGTGCCAGCAGGGGATCCGAAGCTTTCTTT.

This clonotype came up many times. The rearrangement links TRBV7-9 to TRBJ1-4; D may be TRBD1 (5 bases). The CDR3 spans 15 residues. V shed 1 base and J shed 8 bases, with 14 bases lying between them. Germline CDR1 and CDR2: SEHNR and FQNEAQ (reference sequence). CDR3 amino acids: CASSLVEGPEEKLFF. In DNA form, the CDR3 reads TGTGCCAGCAGCTTAGTAGAGGGACCGGAGGAAAAACTGTTTTTT.

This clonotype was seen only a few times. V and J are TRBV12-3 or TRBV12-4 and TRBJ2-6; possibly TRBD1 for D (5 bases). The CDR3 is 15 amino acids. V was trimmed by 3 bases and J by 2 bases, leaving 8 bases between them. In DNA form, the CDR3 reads TGTGCCAGCAGTTTCAGGGTAGCTGGGGCCAACGTCCTGACTTTC. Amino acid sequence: CASSFRVAGANVLTF.

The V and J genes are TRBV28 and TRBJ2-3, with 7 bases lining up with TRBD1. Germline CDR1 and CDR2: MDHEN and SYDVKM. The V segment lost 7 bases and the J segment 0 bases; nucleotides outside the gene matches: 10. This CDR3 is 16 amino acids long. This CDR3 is CASTPQGITSTDTQYF. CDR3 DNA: TGTGCCAGCACCCCACAGGGGATTACTAGCACAGATACGCAGTATTTT.

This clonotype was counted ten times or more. CDR3 region: CASSFGTGNQPQHF. CDR3 in DNA: TGTGCCAGCAGTTTTGGGACAGGAAATCAGCCCCAGCATTTT. This rearrangement joins TRBV28 to TRBJ1-5; TRBD1 matches 8 bases. CDR3 length equals 14 residues. The ends lost 3 bases at V and 4 bases at J; junction bases unmatched: 2. Germline lookup yields CDR1 MDHEN and CDR2 SYDVKM.

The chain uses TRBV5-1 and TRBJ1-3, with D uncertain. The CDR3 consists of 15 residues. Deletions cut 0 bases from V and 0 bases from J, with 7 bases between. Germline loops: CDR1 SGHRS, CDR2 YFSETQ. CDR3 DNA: TGCGCCAGCAGCTTGGCAGAGCCCTCTGGAAACACCATATATTTT. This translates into CASSLAEPSGNTIYF.

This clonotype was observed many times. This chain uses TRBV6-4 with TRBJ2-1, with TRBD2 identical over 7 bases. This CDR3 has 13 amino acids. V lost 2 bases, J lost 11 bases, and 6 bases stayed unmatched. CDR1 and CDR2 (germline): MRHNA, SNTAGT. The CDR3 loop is CASSDTVAGKQFF. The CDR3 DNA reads TGTGCCAGCAGTGACACCGTAGCGGGCAAGCAGTTCTTC.

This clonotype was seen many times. CDR3 sequence reads: CASSPRRDEQFF. The DNA of the CDR3 is TGTGCCAGCAGTCCCCGTCGGGATGAGCAGTTCTTC. V and J are TRBV12-3 or TRBV12-4 and TRBJ2-1; D is unresolved. The CDR3 extends over 12 amino acids. V lost 5 bases and J 8 bases, leaving 10 bases between the germline ends.

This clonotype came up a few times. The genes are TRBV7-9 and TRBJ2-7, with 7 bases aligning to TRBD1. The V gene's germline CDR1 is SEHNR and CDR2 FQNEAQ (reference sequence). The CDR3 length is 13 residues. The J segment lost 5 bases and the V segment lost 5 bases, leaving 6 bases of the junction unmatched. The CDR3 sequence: CASSGQDSDEQYF. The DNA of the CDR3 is TGTGCCAGCAGCGGACAGGACAGTGACGAGCAGTACTTC.

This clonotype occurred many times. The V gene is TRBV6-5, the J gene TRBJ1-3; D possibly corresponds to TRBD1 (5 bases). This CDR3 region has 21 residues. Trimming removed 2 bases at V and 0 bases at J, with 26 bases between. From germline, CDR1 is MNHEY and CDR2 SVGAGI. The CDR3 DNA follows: TGTGCCAGCAGTTACCACACAGGACGGCTTAAACCAACAAGCTCTGGAAACACCATATATTTT. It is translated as CASSYHTGRLKPTSSGNTIYF.